The 19 T cell receptor beta chains presented below share a single source sample, sequenced in a study of shared clonotypes between healthy human individuals. CD45RO-negative CD8 cells positively selected for CCR7 made up the naive population, which excluded terminally differentiated effector memory CD45RA+ cells. Sequencing was performed with immunoSEQ multiplex PCR; in TCRdb, only in-frame clones are kept and a portion is missing. The sample holds some 2 million clones, approximately 95% seen once. The sequencing sample was made of naive CD8+ T cells sorted from blood. The receptors originated from a young man in good health.

The J gene is TRBJ2-7, the V gene TRBV4-3; D not certain. The V and J ends lost 0 bases and 4 bases respectively, with 16 bases between them. The CDR3 loop spans 16 amino acids. Germline values: CDR1 LGHNA, CDR2 YSLEER. CDR3 bases: TGCGCCAGCAGCCAAGATTGGCCGGGTTTGGCGTACGAGCAGTACTTC. Its translation: CASSQDWPGLAYEQYF.

This clone showed up just once. The chain's CDR3 is CASSLAGVLNYEQFF. The DNA of the CDR3 is TGTGCCAGCAGCTTAGCTGGGGTCCTCAATTACGAGCAGTTCTTC. The J gene is TRBJ2-1, the V gene TRBV11-2; D is ambiguous. Trimming left V 1 base short and J 10 bases short, with 17 bases between. CDR1 SGHAT and CDR2 FQNNGV come from the germline V gene. There are 15 residues in the CDR3.

A remark on this clone: The sample carries other DNA sequences with the same CDR3. This sequence joins TRBV13 and TRBJ1-1; D is ambiguous. The length of the CDR3 is 11 residues. Trimming shortened V by 3 bases and J by 5 bases, and 4 bases separated the two germline ends. CDR1 and CDR2 (germline): PRHDT, FYEKMQ (reference sequence). The CDR3 bases are TGTGCCAGCAGCTTGGGAACTGAAGCTTTCTTT. Encoded protein: CASSLGTEAFF.

This sequence joins TRBV9 and TRBJ2-1, with 7 bases that match TRBD2. Germline CDR1 is SGDLS and CDR2 is YYNGEE. The CDR3 has 16 amino acids. Germline trimming cut 3 bases from V and 7 bases from J; bases unmatched to any gene: 13. CDR3 nucleotide sequence: TGTGCCAGCAGCGAGGGAACCGGGACTATGGGGAATGAGCAGTTCTTC. Its translation: CASSEGTGTMGNEQFF.

In this sample, this clone turned up a few times. Other nucleotide sequences in the sample specify the same CDR3. V and J are TRBV6-5 and TRBJ2-7, with D uncertain. In germline, CDR1 is MNHEY, CDR2 SVGAGI. The CDR3 length is 13 residues. V lost 0 bases, J lost 4 bases, and 7 bases lay in between. CDR3 in amino acids: CASSYSEGYEQYF. As DNA, the CDR3 is TGTGCCAGCAGTTACTCGGAAGGGTACGAGCAGTACTTC.

Worth noting for this clone: Other nucleotide sequences from this sample produce the same CDR3. This rearrangement joins TRBV2 to TRBJ2-7; D unclear. Germline lookup yields CDR1 SNHLY and CDR2 FYNNEI. V lost 3 bases and J lost 2, with 8 bases in between. The CDR3 has 13 amino acids. DNA of the CDR3: TGTGCCAGCAGTGAGTCGGTAACCTACGAGCAGTACTTC. This codes for CASSESVTYEQYF.

The chain joins TRBV11-2 to TRBJ2-7; D is unresolved. Trimming removed 1 base from V and 5 bases from J, with 9 bases in between. Germline CDR1 reads SGHAT; CDR2 reads FQNNGV. The CDR3 loop spans 13 amino acids. CDR3 region: CASSLASWDEQYF. CDR3 in DNA: TGTGCCAGCAGCTTAGCCTCGTGGGACGAGCAGTACTTC. Drawing the rest from reference TRBV11-2 and TRBJ2-7, the complete variable domain is EAGVAQSPRYKIIEKRQSVAFWCNPISGHATLYWYQQILGQGPKLLIQFQNNGVVDDSQLPKDRFSAERLKGVDSTLKIQPAKLEDSAVYLCASSLASWDEQYFGPGTRLTVT.

The chain has TRBV25-1 and TRBJ2-1; 9 positions match TRBD1. This CDR3 spans 14 amino acids. The J segment lost 7 bases and the V segment lost 7 bases, leaving 8 bases of the junction unmatched. Germline V gene data show CDR1 as MGHDK and CDR2 as SYGVNS. The CDR3: CASTPRTGENEQFF. The CDR3 DNA is TGTGCCAGCACTCCGAGGACAGGGGAAAATGAGCAGTTCTTC.

Only one count was recorded for this clone. The chain links TRBV19 to TRBJ1-1, with TRBD1 matching over 9 bases. The CDR3 sequence is 14 residues long. Trimming at V came to 9 bases and at J to 3 bases, leaving 8 bases not matched to a gene. Germline V CDR1 and CDR2: LNHDA, SQIVND (reference sequence). The CDR3 region is CASVMRTGDTEAFF. The CDR3 nucleotides read TGTGCCAGCGTGATGAGGACAGGGGACACTGAAGCTTTCTTT.

This clone has a single count. V is TRBV5-4 and J is TRBJ2-7; D not resolved. The CDR3 loop spans 15 amino acids. Deletions cut 1 base from V and 2 bases from J, with 13 bases between. Germline V lookup: CDR1 SGHNT, CDR2 YYREEE (reference sequence). This chain's CDR3 is CASSLPSGPTYEQYF. The CDR3 bases are TGTGCCAGCAGCTTGCCTTCGGGTCCCACCTACGAGCAGTACTTC.

The CDR3 coding sequence is TGTGCCAGCAGCTATGAGGGCCAGGGCGGGTCCTACGAGCAGTACTTC. This translates into CASSYEGQGGSYEQYF. The chain recombines TRBV5-6 with TRBJ2-7, with D perhaps given as TRBD1 or TRBD2 (5 bases each). This CDR3 has 16 residues. With 3 bases removed from V and 1 base from J, the gap between germline ends came to 17 bases. CDR1 is SGHDT and CDR2 is YYEEEE in the germline V gene.

This clone came up once. V gene TRBV7-9 combines with J gene TRBJ1-2, with D unresolved. Germline CDR1 is SEHNR and CDR2 is FQNEAQ (reference sequence). CDR3 length: 15 residues. The germline V and J ends were trimmed by 1 base and 3 bases, with 12 bases remaining between them. The CDR3 DNA is TGTGCCAGCAGCTTAGAGACACAGAAGTACTATGGCTACACCTTC. Translation: CASSLETQKYYGYTF.

V and J are TRBV29-1 and TRBJ2-7; 7 bases fit TRBD2. Trimming took 7 bases from V and 1 from J; bases not matched to a gene: 16. Germline V gene lookup returns CDR1 SQVTM and CDR2 ANQGSEA. The CDR3 consists of 16 residues. DNA for the CDR3: TGCAGCGCGAGAGGTCTAGCGGAAGGACCATCCTACGAGCAGTACTTC. This sequence encodes CSARGLAEGPSYEQYF.

The rearrangement links TRBV6-5 to TRBJ2-7; TRBD1 is a possible D gene (5 bases). Germline CDR1 is MNHEY and CDR2 is SVGAGI. V was trimmed by 4 bases and J by 3 bases, leaving 10 bases between them. The CDR3 sequence is 13 residues long. CDR3 in amino acids: CASSSPGNYEQYF. The CDR3 nucleotides read TGTGCCAGCAGTTCCCCAGGGAACTACGAGCAGTACTTC.

V and J are TRBV7-9 and TRBJ1-1, with a weak D call TRBD1 (6 bases). This CDR3 contains 15 residues. V lost 4 bases, J lost 6 bases, and 18 bases lay in between. Germline CDR1 SEHNR, CDR2 FQNEAQ (reference sequence). For the CDR3, the DNA is TGTGCCAGCAGCTACCGGGACAAGGGGGTTCCTGAAGCTTTCTTT. Protein: CASSYRDKGVPEAFF. Based on the CDR3 plus reference TRBV7-9 and TRBJ1-1, the full variable domain is DTGVSQNPRHKITKRGQNVTFRCDPISEHNRLYWYRQTLGQGPEFLTYFQNEAQLEKSRLLSDRFSAERPKGSFSTLEIQRTEQGDSAMYLCASSYRDKGVPEAFFGQGTRLTVV.

This chain connects TRBV7-8 to TRBJ2-7; 7 bases line up with TRBD1. This CDR3 has 15 amino acids. J was trimmed by 2 bases and V by 3 bases; bases with no gene match: 7. Per germline, CDR1 SGHVS and CDR2 FQNEAQ. The DNA for the CDR3 is TGTGCCAGCAGCTTTAGACAGGGTGGCACCTACGAGCAGTACTTC. Encoded protein: CASSFRQGGTYEQYF.

This chain links TRBV11-2 with TRBJ2-1; D possibly corresponds to TRBD2 (6 bases). The CDR3 is made up of 16 amino acids. Trimming stripped 4 bases from V and 7 bases from J, with 20 bases between. Germline V gene data show CDR1 as SGHAT and CDR2 as FQNNGV. CDR3 in DNA: TGTGCCAGCAGCTCTTCCTTAAGGGCAGGAGGGAATGAGCAGTTCTTC. Encoded protein: CASSSSLRAGGNEQFF.

Points on this clone: The sample carries other DNA sequences with the same CDR3. This chain uses TRBV9 with TRBJ2-2; D gene ambiguous. Looked up from germline, CDR1 is SGDLS and CDR2 is YYNGEE. V dropped 0 bases and J dropped 5 bases, with 8 bases sitting between them. This CDR3 has 14 amino acids. CDR3 in DNA: TGTGCCAGCAGCGTAGATGGGGTAACCGGGGAGCTGTTTTTT. Its protein product is CASSVDGVTGELFF. Full variable domain (missing parts from reference TRBV9 and TRBJ2-2): DSGVTQTPKHLITATGQRVTLRCSPRSGDLSVYWYQQSLDQGLQFLIQYYNGEERAKGNILERFSAQQFPDLHSELNLSSLELGDSALYFCASSVDGVTGELFFGEGSRLTVL.

The chain carries TRBV6-1 and TRBJ2-1, with 8 bases fitting TRBD2. This CDR3 has 13 amino acids. Germline-derived CDR1 and CDR2 are MNHNS and SASEGT. For the CDR3, the DNA is TGTGCTCTTGGAGCGGGAGCGGTTAATGAGCAGTTCTTC. As protein: CALGAGAVNEQFF.